This T cell receptor beta chain stems from a study of blood T cell repertoires in COVID-19. Study-wide background: In each case, the material was cDNA or gDNA derived from T cells, B-cell-depleted T cells, or PBMCs.

Methods used by the authors: For nucleated cells, counts were estimated from reference gene primer amplification. Generated by immunoSEQ multiplex PCR, the TCRdb table keeps only in-frame clones and is missing some. The DNA gave D and trimming, while V, J and clone size come from that table. The sample lists roughly 190,000 clones; about four fifths were seen once. The study assigned cohorts using participant-reported clinical history. Germline-derived CDR1 and CDR2 are MNHEY and SVGAGI. The CDR3 spans 13 residues. The V gene end was trimmed by 8 bases and the J gene end by 2 bases; junction bases not matched to a gene: 3.

This receptor was identified in a woman aged 30 to 39 who had been exposed to COVID-19. Sequenced material: PBMCs or T cells enriched from blood (not recorded which). The J gene is TRBJ2-3, the V gene TRBV6-5; 8 nucleotides align to TRBD1. The CDR3 loop reads CASRDRNTDTQYF. CDR3 coding DNA: TGTGCCAGCCGGGACAGGAACACAGATACGCAGTATTTT.